This T cell receptor beta chain derives from a study of shared clonotypes between healthy human individuals. Assay execution took place at the deep level. Clones were read by immunoSEQ multiplex PCR, and TCRdb kept only the in-frame ones, dropping some. The data contain roughly 2.1 million clones, approximately 94% of them singletons. Germline loops: CDR1 MNHEY, CDR2 SMNVEV (reference sequence). This CDR3 region has 13 residues. Trimming left V 3 bases short and J 8 bases short, with 11 bases between. CD45RO-negative, CCR7-positively selected cells formed the naive CD8 fraction, excluding terminally differentiated effector memory CD45RA+ cells.

Material for sequencing was naive CD8+ T cells from PBMCs. This receptor was obtained from a man aged 18 to 30 in good health. Some clones in this sample may be carry-over from other donors' samples. The V gene is TRBV27, the J gene TRBJ2-1; D is ambiguous. The CDR3 coding sequence is TGTGCCAGCAGTTTTGGGAAGAAGGATGAGCAGTTCTTC. It encodes CASSFGKKDEQFF.